This T cell receptor (beta chain) was profiled in a study of control samples from healthy donors and cancer patients. The germline V gene has CDR1 SGHTA and CDR2 FQGNSA. CDR3 size: 13 residues. With V trimmed by 4 bases and J by 13 bases, 7 bases remained unmatched. TCRdb's copy holds only in-frame clones and misses some; the assay was immunoSEQ multiplex PCR. The data show under 150,000 clones, with approximately 90% seen just once and 2% to 3% held by the top ten. The clonotype originates from a woman in her 70s in good health. Input material: blood. This chain uses TRBV7-2 with TRBJ1-6; TRBD1 matches at 7 bases. In DNA form, the CDR3 reads TGTGCCAGCAGCTCGGGACAGACTTTTCCCCTCCACTTT. This sequence encodes CASSSGQTFPLHF.